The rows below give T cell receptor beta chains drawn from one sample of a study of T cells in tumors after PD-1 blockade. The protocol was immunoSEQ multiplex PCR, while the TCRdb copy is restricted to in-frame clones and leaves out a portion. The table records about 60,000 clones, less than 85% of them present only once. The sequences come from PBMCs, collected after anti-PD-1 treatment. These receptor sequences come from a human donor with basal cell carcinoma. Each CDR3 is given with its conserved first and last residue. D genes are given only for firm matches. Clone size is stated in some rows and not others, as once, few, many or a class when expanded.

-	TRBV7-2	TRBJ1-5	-	CASSLARLSNQPQHF	TGTGCCAGCAGCTTAGCACGGCTTAGCAATCAGCCCCAGCATTTT
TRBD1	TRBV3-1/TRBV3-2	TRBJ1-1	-	CASSRDLDRAEAFF	TGTGCCAGCAGCCGCGACCTGGACAGGGCTGAAGCTTTCTTT
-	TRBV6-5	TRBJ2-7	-	CASSYDGGSYEQYF	TGTGCCAGCAGTTATGATGGGGGATCCTACGAGCAGTACTTC
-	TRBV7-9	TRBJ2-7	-	CASSPSTGSYEQYF	TGTGCCAGCAGCCCAAGCACGGGGTCCTACGAGCAGTACTTC
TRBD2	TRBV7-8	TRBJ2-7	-	CASSTGTSVWEQYF	TGTGCCAGTTCGACCGGGACTAGCGTGTGGGAGCAGTACTTC
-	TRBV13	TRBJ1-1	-	CASSELTQVGEAFF	TGTGCCAGCAGCGAGCTTACTCAGGTTGGTGAAGCTTTCTTT
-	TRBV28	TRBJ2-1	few	CASSPGIQEFF	TGTGCCAGCAGTCCAGGAATTCAAGAGTTCTTC
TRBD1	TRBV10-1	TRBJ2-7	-	CASRSGTGAEQYF	TGCGCCAGCAGGTCCGGGACAGGGGCCGAGCAGTACTTC
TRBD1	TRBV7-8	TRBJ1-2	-	CASSLDRQGAFTSYGYTF	TGTGCCAGCAGCTTAGATCGCCAGGGGGCGTTCACTTCCTATGGCTACACCTTC
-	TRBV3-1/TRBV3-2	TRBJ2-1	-	CASSQDVGVYNEQFF	TGTGCCAGCAGCCAAGACGTAGGGGTCTACAATGAGCAGTTCTTC
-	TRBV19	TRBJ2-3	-	CASSIYGFTPTDTQYF	TGTGCCAGTAGTATATATGGGTTTACGCCCACAGATACGCAGTATTTT
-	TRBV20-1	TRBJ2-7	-	CSASSLPGGYEQYF	TGCAGTGCTAGTAGCCTACCGGGTGGTTACGAGCAGTACTTC
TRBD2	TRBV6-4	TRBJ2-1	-	CASSALAGADNEQFF	TGTGCCAGCAGTGCACTAGCGGGGGCTGACAATGAGCAGTTCTTC
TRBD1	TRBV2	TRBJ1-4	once	CASSSGTGATFNEKLFF	TGTGCCAGCAGTTCCGGGACAGGGGCCACTTTTAATGAAAAACTGTTTTTT
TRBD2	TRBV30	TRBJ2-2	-	CARRGGLAGGWNTGELFF	TGTGCCCGCCGCGGGGGACTCGCGGGGGGCTGGAACACCGGGGAGCTGTTTTTT
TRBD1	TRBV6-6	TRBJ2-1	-	CASSYSDRGGVEQFF	TGTGCCAGCAGTTACTCAGACAGGGGGGGAGTGGAGCAGTTCTTC
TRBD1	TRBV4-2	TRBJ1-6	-	CASSSSGTGGFSYNSPLHF	TGTGCCAGCAGCTCCTCCGGGACAGGGGGTTTCTCCTATAATTCACCCCTCCACTTT
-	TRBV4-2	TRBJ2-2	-	CASSRGTNTGELFF	TGTGCCAGCAGCCGGGGGACGAACACCGGGGAGCTGTTTTTT
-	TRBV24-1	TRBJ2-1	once	CATSEGTDLSSYNEQFF	TGTGCCACCAGTGAGGGGACCGACCTTAGCTCCTACAATGAGCAGTTCTTC
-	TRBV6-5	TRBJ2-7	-	CASSYYRASYEQYF	TGTGCCAGCAGTTACTACCGGGCTTCCTACGAGCAGTACTTC
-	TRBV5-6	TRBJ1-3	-	CASSLTGSSSGNTIYF	TGTGCCAGCAGCCTAACAGGGAGTTCCTCTGGAAACACCATATATTTT
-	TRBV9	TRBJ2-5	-	CASSVEGMMETQYF	TGTGCCAGCAGCGTAGAGGGTATGATGGAGACCCAGTACTTC
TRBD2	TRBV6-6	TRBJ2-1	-	CASSYSRLAGDNEQFF	TGTGCCAGCAGTTACTCTAGGCTAGCGGGGGACAATGAGCAGTTCTTC
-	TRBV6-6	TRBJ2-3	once	CATSEQGTDTQYF	TGTGCCACGAGCGAACAGGGCACAGATACGCAGTATTTT
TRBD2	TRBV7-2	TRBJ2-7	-	CASSLGAGGHYEQYF	TGTGCCAGCAGCTTGGGAGCGGGGGGCCACTACGAGCAGTACTTC
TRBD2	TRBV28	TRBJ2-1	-	CASSFAGVRTGGLRAQFF	TGTGCCAGCAGCTTCGCGGGGGTCCGGACGGGGGGACTGCGCGCGCAGTTCTTC
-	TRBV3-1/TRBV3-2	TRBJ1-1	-	CASSQVLGEGAFF	TGTGCCAGCAGCCAAGTTCTCGGGGAGGGAGCATTCTTT
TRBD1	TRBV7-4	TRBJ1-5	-	CASSAYRGPCNQPQHF	TGTGCCAGCAGCGCATACAGGGGACCATGCAATCAGCCCCAGCATTTT
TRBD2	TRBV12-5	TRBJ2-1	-	CASGLGTSGGSEQFF	TGTGCTAGTGGTTTAGGGACTAGCGGGGGTTCAGAGCAGTTCTTC
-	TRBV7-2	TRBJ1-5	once	CASSLGRYSNQPQHF	TGTGCCAGCAGCTTAGGACGGTATAGCAATCAGCCCCAGCATTTT
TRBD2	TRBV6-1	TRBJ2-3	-	CASSDGLAGGQDTQYF	TGTGCCAGCAGTGACGGACTAGCGGGGGGCCAAGATACGCAGTATTTT
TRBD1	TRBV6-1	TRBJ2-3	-	CASSEGGQGVDTQYF	TGTGCCAGCAGTGAGGGGGGACAGGGGGTTGATACGCAGTATTTT
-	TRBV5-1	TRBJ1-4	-	CASSLNQENEKLFF	TGCGCCAGCAGCTTGAATCAGGAAAATGAAAAACTGTTTTTT
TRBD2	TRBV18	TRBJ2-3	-	CASSPGLVSDTQYF	TGTGCCAGCTCACCGGGACTAGTGTCAGATACGCAGTATTTT
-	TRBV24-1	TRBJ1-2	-	CATSDQTSTETNYGYTF	TGTGCCACCAGTGACCAGACCTCGACAGAGACTAACTATGGCTACACCTTC
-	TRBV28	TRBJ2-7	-	CASSSSRDEQYF	TGTGCCAGCAGTTCGTCGAGGGACGAGCAGTACTTC
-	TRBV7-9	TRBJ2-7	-	CASSPIPGPWTYEQYF	TGTGCCAGCAGCCCCATCCCGGGACCGTGGACCTACGAGCAGTACTTC
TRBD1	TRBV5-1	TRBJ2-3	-	CASSYGQGGTDTQYF	TGCGCCAGCAGCTACGGACAGGGTGGCACAGATACGCAGTATTTT
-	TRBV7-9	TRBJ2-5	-	CASSLAIIETQYF	TGTGCCAGCAGCTTAGCTATTATAGAGACCCAGTACTTC
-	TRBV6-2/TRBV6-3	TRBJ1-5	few	CASSYHSSNQPQHF	TGTGCCAGCAGTTATCACTCTAGCAATCAGCCCCAGCATTTT
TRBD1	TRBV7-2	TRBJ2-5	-	CASSVLGQGVETQYF	TGTGCCAGCAGCGTCCTGGGACAGGGGGTTGAGACCCAGTACTTC
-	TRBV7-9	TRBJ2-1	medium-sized	CASSTDSNEQFF	TGTGCCAGCAGCACCGACAGCAATGAGCAGTTCTTC
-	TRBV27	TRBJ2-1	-	CASSPSPSYHEQFF	TGTGCCAGCAGTCCGAGTCCTAGCTACCATGAGCAGTTCTTC
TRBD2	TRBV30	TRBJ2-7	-	CAWSTSGGSYEQYF	TGTGCCTGGAGTACAAGCGGGGGCTCCTACGAGCAGTACTTC
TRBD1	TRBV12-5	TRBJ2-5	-	CASGSSDRGETQYF	TGTGCTAGTGGTTCATCTGACAGGGGTGAGACCCAGTACTTC
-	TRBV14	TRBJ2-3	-	CASSLRPSTDTQYF	TGTGCCAGCAGCCTACGCCCTAGCACAGATACGCAGTATTTT